Each of the 16 T cell receptor beta chains below was sequenced from the same sample in a study of blood T cell repertoires in COVID-19. Clones were read by immunoSEQ multiplex PCR, and TCRdb kept only the in-frame ones, dropping some. This table holds approximately 26,000 clones, roughly 87% found once. Sample: peripheral blood. The receptors were sampled from a human donor in a cohort sampled during active COVID-19. The donor label of this sample is uncertain.

The chain recombines TRBV30 with TRBJ2-3; 9 bases align to TRBD2. V gave up 5 bases and J gave up 1 base; unmatched junction bases: 7. CDR3 length equals 15 residues. Germline assignment: CDR1 GTSNPN and CDR2 SVGIG (reference sequence). DNA of the CDR3: TGTGCCTGGGAAATCGTAGCGGGGGGCACAGATACGCAGTATTTT. Its protein product is CAWEIVAGGTDTQYF. Looking up the rest from reference TRBV30 and TRBJ2-3 gives the full variable domain: SQTIHQWPATLVQPVGSPLSLECTVEGTSNPNLYWYRQAAGRGLQLLFYSVGIGQISSEVPQNLSASRPQDRQFILSSKKLLLSDSGFYLCAWEIVAGGTDTQYFGPGTRLTVL.

The chain links TRBV3-1 (or the pseudogene TRBV3-2) to TRBJ2-7, with a possible D match to TRBD2 (5 bases). The V gene lost 4 bases and the J gene lost 4 bases, with 17 bases spanning the gap. The germline CDR1 and CDR2 sequences are LGHDT and YNNKEL (reference sequence). The CDR3 spans 15 residues. CDR3 DNA: TGTGCCAGCAGCCTTGGGCCGGGAACCATATACGAGCAGTACTTC. Residues: CASSLGPGTIYEQYF.

The chain joins TRBV29-1 to TRBJ2-7, with D maybe TRBD1 (5 bases). Germline V gives CDR1 SQVTM, CDR2 ANQGSEA. This CDR3 region has 13 residues. V was pared by 0 bases and J by 3 bases, with 9 bases between. This chain's CDR3 is CSVEDTGDYEQYF. In DNA form, the CDR3 reads TGCAGCGTTGAAGATACAGGTGACTACGAGCAGTACTTC.

In this sample, this clone turned up a few times. The chain has TRBV7-9 and TRBJ1-2; 7 bases match TRBD1. CDR3 length equals 15 residues. Germline V gene data show CDR1 as SEHNR and CDR2 as FQNEAQ (reference sequence). V gave up 5 bases and J gave up 5 bases; unmatched junction bases: 11. The CDR3 nucleotides are TGTGCCAGCAGCCCCGGGACAGACCATATGTATGGCTACACCTTC. It specifies CASSPGTDHMYGYTF.

This clone is a singleton in its sample. The V gene is TRBV5-1, the J gene TRBJ2-7; no reliable D call. This CDR3 region has 14 residues. Trimming stripped 2 bases from V and 0 bases from J, with 9 bases between. CDR1 is SGHRS, CDR2 YFSETQ, per germline. CDR3 sequence (DNA): TGCGCCAGCAGCTTAGAACCGAGCTCCTACGAGCAGTACTTC. Protein product: CASSLEPSSYEQYF.

This rearrangement joins TRBV11-2 to TRBJ2-2; 9 bases are a match to TRBD1. Germline CDR1 reads SGHAT; CDR2 reads FQNNGV. The CDR3 consists of 15 residues. V dropped 4 bases and J dropped 1; count of bases not matched to a gene: 1. The CDR3 loop is CASSSDRGNTGELFF. The CDR3 DNA is TGTGCCAGCAGCTCGGACAGGGGGAACACCGGGGAGCTGTTTTTT.

This clone was seen a single time. The chain employs TRBV6-5 and TRBJ1-6; D perhaps matches TRBD1 (6 bases). Germline V gene data show CDR1 as MNHEY and CDR2 as SVGAGI. Trimming removed 7 bases from V and 7 bases from J, with 14 bases in between. The CDR3 runs 14 residues. CDR3 protein: CASKGEGWNSPLHF. DNA of the CDR3: TGTGCCAGCAAGGGGGAGGGATGGAATTCACCCCTCCACTTT.

The rearrangement links TRBV7-8 to TRBJ1-5; the D is unclear. CDR1 is SGHVS, CDR2 FQNEAQ, per germline. Trimming removed 2 bases from V and 3 bases from J, with 8 bases in between. CDR3 length: 14 residues. The CDR3 sequence: CASSLTRDNQPQHF. The DNA of the CDR3 is TGTGCCAGCAGCTTAACTAGGGACAATCAGCCCCAGCATTTT.

This chain links TRBV5-1 with TRBJ2-2; 9 positions match TRBD1. CDR1 and CDR2 from the germline V gene are SGHRS and YFSETQ. V lost 4 bases, J lost 6 bases, and 4 bases stayed unmatched. The CDR3 sequence is 14 residues long. CDR3 protein: CASSDRGWPGELFF. The CDR3, as DNA: TGCGCCAGCAGCGACAGGGGGTGGCCCGGGGAGCTGTTTTTT.

V usage is TRBV4-1 and J usage is TRBJ1-2; 11 nucleotides match TRBD1. CDR3 length equals 15 residues. Germline CDR1 MGHRA, CDR2 YSYEKL. J lost 4 bases, V lost 4 bases, and 5 bases had no gene match. The CDR3 is CASSPSGTGGYGYTF. The DNA for the CDR3 is TGCGCCAGCAGCCCGTCCGGGACAGGGGGCTATGGCTACACCTTC.

This chain uses TRBV5-1 with TRBJ2-2; D remains unclear. The V gene's germline CDR1 is SGHRS and CDR2 YFSETQ. The CDR3 covers 16 residues. Trimming pared 1 base from V and 4 bases from J, leaving 14 bases between. The CDR3 protein is CASSLSPLGPTGELFF. In DNA form, the CDR3 reads TGCGCCAGCAGCTTGTCTCCCCTAGGTCCCACCGGGGAGCTGTTTTTT.

The CDR3 DNA reads as TGTGCCAGCAGTGGGTGGTCAGGGAAAAATCAGCCCCAGCATTTT. It translates to CASSGWSGKNQPQHF. The V and J genes are TRBV2 and TRBJ1-5; TRBD1 might be the D (5 bases). V was cut by 4 bases and J by 4 bases, with 14 bases left in between. Germline CDR1 SNHLY, CDR2 FYNNEI. CDR3 length: 15 residues. Full variable domain (rest looked up from reference TRBV2 and TRBJ1-5): EPEVTQTPSHQVTQMGQEVILRCVPISNHLYFYWYRQILGQKVEFLVSFYNNEISEKSEIFDDQFSVERPDGSNFTLKIRSTKLEDSAMYFCASSGWSGKNQPQHFGDGTRLSIL.

J is TRBJ2-3 and V is TRBV7-2, with D tentatively TRBD2 (5 bases). Trimming stripped 0 bases from V and 1 base from J, with 17 bases between. CDR3 length: 18 amino acids. Germline V gene sequence: CDR1 SGHTA, CDR2 FQGNSA. The CDR3 nucleotides are TGTGCCAGCAGCTTAGCTTTCGGGCCCTCAGCGGGCACAGATACGCAGTATTTT. Translation: CASSLAFGPSAGTDTQYF.

The V gene is TRBV10-3, the J gene TRBJ1-1; 7 bases are shared with TRBD1. The germline V gene has CDR1 ENHRY and CDR2 SYGVKD. V shed 10 bases, J shed 1 base, and the junction held 9 bases outside the gene matches. This CDR3 spans 14 amino acids. CDR3: CATQPTGPNTEAFF. The CDR3 DNA sequence: TGTGCCACCCAGCCGACAGGGCCGAACACTGAAGCTTTCTTT.

The chain employs TRBV6-2 or TRBV6-3 and TRBJ2-7; the match to TRBD1 covers 7 bases. V was clipped by 3 bases and J by 3 bases; unmatched bases: 5. Per the germline V gene, CDR1 is MNHEY and CDR2 is SVGEGT. CDR3 length: 14 amino acids. The CDR3 DNA reads as TGTGCCAGCAGTTATAAGGGGGCCTTCTACGAGCAGTACTTC. Its translation is CASSYKGAFYEQYF.

This sequence joins TRBV5-1 and TRBJ1-4, with D possibly matching TRBD1 (5 bases). With 4 bases removed from V and 11 bases from J, the gap between germline ends came to 18 bases. The length of the CDR3 is 14 residues. CDR1 is SGHRS and CDR2 is YFSETQ in the germline V gene. In DNA, the CDR3 is TGCGCCAGCAGCACGGGGGTCCGGGACGTGAAACTGTTTTTT. It specifies CASSTGVRDVKLFF. Using reference TRBV5-1 and TRBJ1-4 for the parts outside the CDR3, the full variable domain is KAGVTQTPRYLIKTRGQQVTLSCSPISGHRSVSWYQQTPGQGLQFLFEYFSETQRNKGNFPGRFSGRQFSNSRSEMNVSTLELGDSALYLCASSTGVRDVKLFFGSGTQLSVL.